The 5 T cell receptor beta chains below all came from one sample that was sequenced in a study of T cell repertoires in cytomegalovirus infection. TCRdb re-called the reads with MiXCR, one entry per CDR3 protein. The sample has some 300,000 distinct CDR3 sequences, about 13% seen once. Sequenced sample: PBMCs. The origin of the receptors is a human donor in good health (CMV status not recorded). Some clones in this sample may be carry-over from other donors' samples.

This clonotype was counted a single time. With a much larger clone just one base away, this may be a read error. The CDR3 end shows no conserved phenylalanine or tryptophan, and so a read error is likely. This rearrangement joins TRBV7-3 to TRBJ2-1, with unresolved D. Germline CDR1 reads SGHTA; CDR2 reads FQGTGA. Deletions cut 4 bases from V and 5 bases from J, with 9 bases between. The CDR3 extends over 13 amino acids. CDR3 sequence: CASSSPFHNEQFS. The CDR3 DNA reads TGTGCCAGCAGCTCTCCCTTTCACAATGAGCAGTTCTCC.

This clonotype was detected many times. The CDR3 loop reads CASSYAEGPDTIYF. The DNA of the CDR3 is TGTGCCAGCAGTTACGCGGAAGGTCCCGACACCATATATTTT. The rearrangement links TRBV6-2 or TRBV6-3 to TRBJ1-3, with D uncertain. Germline V gene lookup returns CDR1 MNHEY and CDR2 SVGEGT. V lost 2 bases, J lost 8 bases, and 13 bases lay in between. This CDR3 contains 14 residues.

The rearrangement links TRBV7-6 to TRBJ1-5; 9 bases map to TRBD1. V shed 5 bases and J 4 bases; nucleotides not matched to a gene: 6. CDR1 and CDR2 from the germline V gene are SGHVS and FNYEAQ. This CDR3 comprises 15 residues. The CDR3 DNA reads TGTGCCAGCAGCGCGGACAGGGGCCTTAATCAGCCCCAGCATTTT. It specifies CASSADRGLNQPQHF.

This clonotype turned up a few times. V usage is TRBV7-2 and J usage is TRBJ2-7, with a possible D match to TRBD2 (6 bases). V shed 3 bases and J shed 3 bases, with 12 bases lying between them. Germline CDR1 and CDR2: SGHTA and FQGNSA. The CDR3 is 14 residues long. DNA for the CDR3: TGTGCCAGCAGCTTGGGCCGGGAGTTCTACGAGCAGTACTTC. This gives the protein CASSLGREFYEQYF.

The chain employs TRBV20-1 and TRBJ1-2; tentatively, D is TRBD1 (6 bases). Germline CDR1 and CDR2: DFQATT and SNEGSKA (reference sequence). V was clipped by 5 bases and J by 4 bases, with 17 bases between them. The CDR3 covers 14 residues. DNA for the CDR3: TGCAGTGCTGACCGGGACAACGGTCCCTATGGCTACACCTTC. This translates into CSADRDNGPYGYTF.